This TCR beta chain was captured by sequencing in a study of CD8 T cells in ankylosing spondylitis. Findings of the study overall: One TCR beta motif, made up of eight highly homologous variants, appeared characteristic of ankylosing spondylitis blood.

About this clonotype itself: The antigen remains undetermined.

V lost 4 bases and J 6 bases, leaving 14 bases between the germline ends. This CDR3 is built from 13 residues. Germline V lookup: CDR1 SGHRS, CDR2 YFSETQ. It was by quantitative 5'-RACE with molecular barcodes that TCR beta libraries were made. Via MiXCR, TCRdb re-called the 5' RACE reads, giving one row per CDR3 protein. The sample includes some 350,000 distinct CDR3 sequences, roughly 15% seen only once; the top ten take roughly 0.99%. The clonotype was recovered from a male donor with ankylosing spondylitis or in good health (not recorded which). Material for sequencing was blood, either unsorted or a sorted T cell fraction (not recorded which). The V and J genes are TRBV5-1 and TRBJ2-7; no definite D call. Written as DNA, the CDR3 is TGCGCCAGCAGCAACGGCCAAAAAGGCGAGCAGTACTTC. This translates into CASSNGQKGEQYF. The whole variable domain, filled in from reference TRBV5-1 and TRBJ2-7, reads KAGVTQTPRYLIKTRGQQVTLSCSPISGHRSVSWYQQTPGQGLQFLFEYFSETQRNKGNFPGRFSGRQFSNSRSEMNVSTLELGDSALYLCASSNGQKGEQYFGPGTRLTVT.